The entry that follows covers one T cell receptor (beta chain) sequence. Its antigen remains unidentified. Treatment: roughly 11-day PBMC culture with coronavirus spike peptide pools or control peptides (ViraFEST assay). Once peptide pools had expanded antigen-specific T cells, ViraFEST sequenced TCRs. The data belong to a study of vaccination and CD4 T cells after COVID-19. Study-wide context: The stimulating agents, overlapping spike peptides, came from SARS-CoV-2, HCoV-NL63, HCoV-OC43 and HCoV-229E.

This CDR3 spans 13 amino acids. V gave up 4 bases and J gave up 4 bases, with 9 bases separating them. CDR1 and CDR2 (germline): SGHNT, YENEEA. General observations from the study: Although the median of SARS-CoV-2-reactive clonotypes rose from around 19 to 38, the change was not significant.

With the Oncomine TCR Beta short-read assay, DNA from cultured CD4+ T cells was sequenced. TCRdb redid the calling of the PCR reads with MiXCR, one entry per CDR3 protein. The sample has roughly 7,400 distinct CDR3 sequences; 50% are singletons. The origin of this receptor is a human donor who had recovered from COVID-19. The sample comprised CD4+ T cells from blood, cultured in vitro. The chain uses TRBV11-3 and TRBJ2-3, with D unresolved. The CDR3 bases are TGTGCCAGCAGCTCCGACGGGCCAGATACGCAGTATTTT. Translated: CASSSDGPDTQYF.